The T cell receptor (beta chain) under discussion was sequenced for a study of neurological immune-mediated disorders. Time point reported: longitudinal time-point 1 (baseline). Source material was 2 million unsorted PBMCs, stored at -80 °C in RNAlater. The study, taken as a whole, reports: HTLV-1-associated myelopathy ranked highest for TCR clonal expansion and multiple sclerosis lowest, beneath healthy controls.

V lost 0 bases to trimming and J lost 3 bases, with 9 bases between them. Per the germline V gene, CDR1 is SEHNR and CDR2 is FQNEAQ (reference sequence). CDR3 length: 15 residues. A single run covered 15-18 subjects with over 200 million TCR-beta sequences. Via MiXCR, TCRdb re-called the 5' RACE reads, giving one row per CDR3 protein. The table lists tens of thousands of distinct CDR3 sequences, around 11% of them singletons. This clonotype was detected many times. Its antigen is currently unknown. The V call is TRBV7-9, the J call TRBJ1-5; D gene unclear. The TCR sequence derives from a male donor with HTLV-1-associated myelopathy (HAM/TSP). Sequencing used PBMCs. The CDR3 bases are TGTGCCAGCAGCTTAGCAGATGGGTTCAATCAGCCCCAGCATTTT. This encodes CASSLADGFNQPQHF. The whole variable domain, remainder taken from reference TRBV7-9 and TRBJ1-5, is DTGVSQNPRHKITKRGQNVTFRCDPISEHNRLYWYRQTLGQGPEFLTYFQNEAQLEKSRLLSDRFSAERPKGSFSTLEIQRTEQGDSAMYLCASSLADGFNQPQHFGDGTRLSIL.